This T cell receptor (beta chain) appears in the sequencing data of a study of CD8+ T cells in alopecia areata. Study summary: Treatment of the treated patients consisted of oral tofacitinib, 5 to 10 mg twice daily.

This clone was picked up a small number of times. Extraction and reverse transcription of RNA yielded cDNA as the sequencing template. Only in-frame clones appear in the TCRdb table, and some are missing; sequencing was by immunoSEQ multiplex PCR. The sample records some 150,000 clones, roughly 61% being singletons. This CDR3 spans 14 amino acids. Trimming left V 4 bases short and J 4 bases short, with 14 bases between. Germline V gives CDR1 KGHSY, CDR2 FQNENV. Patients with alopecia areata provided lesional scalp punch biopsies as well as peripheral blood. PBMCs yielded sorted CD4+ and CD8+ T cells. The chain combines TRBV16 with TRBJ2-7; D is possibly TRBD1 (6 bases). The sequences come from CD4+ T cells sorted from blood, collected at week 0. The receptor's source is a human donor with alopecia areata. Written as DNA, the CDR3 is TGTGCCAGCAGCCCCTGGACAGAGAATTACGAGCAGTACTTC. Its protein is CASSPWTENYEQYF.